This T cell receptor beta chain came from a study of T cell responses to AZD1222 COVID-19 vaccine. This CDR3 spans 14 amino acids. Germline V gives CDR1 MNHEY, CDR2 SVGEGT. V lost 5 bases and J lost 7; bases outside the gene matches: 5. With regard to this clone: The antigen remains unidentified.

Clones were read by immunoSEQ multiplex PCR, and TCRdb kept only the in-frame ones, dropping some. Among about 120,000 clones, 70% to 90% were seen once, and the ten largest hold approximately 4%. The study, taken as a whole, reports: Mostly white British, mostly female donors; authors suggested clonal diversity may be underestimated. It was only a handful of AZD1222 recipients who were seropositive at baseline. Of spike-specific TCRs, nearly half reportedly target regions left unmutated in variants. Spike-specific TCR depth and breadth grew after two AZD1222 doses.

This receptor was obtained from an adult in good health. The sample consisted of peripheral blood, taken on day 0 of MenACWY control vaccination. The chain uses TRBV6-2 or TRBV6-3 and TRBJ1-6; TRBD1 agrees at 7 bases. The CDR3: CASSPDRANSPLHF. CDR3 coding DNA: TGTGCCAGCAGTCCCGACAGGGCGAATTCACCCCTCCACTTT.